This record covers a single T cell receptor beta chain. Its specificity is not known. One entry per CDR3 protein results from TCRdb running MiXCR on the 5' RACE reads. The sample consists of 350,000 to 550,000 distinct CDR3 sequences, 25% to 30% of them appearing once. V lost 4 bases to trimming and J lost 9 bases, with 17 bases between them. Germline V gene lookup returns CDR1 SGHRS and CDR2 YFSETQ. The CDR3 spans 15 residues. These data belong to a study of CD8 T cells in ankylosing spondylitis. Study-wide results and caveats: Characteristic, it appeared, of ankylosing spondylitis blood was a TCR beta motif of about eight highly homologous variants.

The clonotype comes from a male donor with ankylosing spondylitis. The sample was blood, either unsorted or a sorted T cell fraction (not recorded which). The V and J genes are TRBV5-1 and TRBJ1-6; D is perhaps TRBD1 (6 bases). CDR3 loop: CASSPEGGLLSPLHF. As DNA, the CDR3 is TGCGCCAGCAGCCCGGAGGGGGGTTTGCTTTCACCCCTCCACTTT.